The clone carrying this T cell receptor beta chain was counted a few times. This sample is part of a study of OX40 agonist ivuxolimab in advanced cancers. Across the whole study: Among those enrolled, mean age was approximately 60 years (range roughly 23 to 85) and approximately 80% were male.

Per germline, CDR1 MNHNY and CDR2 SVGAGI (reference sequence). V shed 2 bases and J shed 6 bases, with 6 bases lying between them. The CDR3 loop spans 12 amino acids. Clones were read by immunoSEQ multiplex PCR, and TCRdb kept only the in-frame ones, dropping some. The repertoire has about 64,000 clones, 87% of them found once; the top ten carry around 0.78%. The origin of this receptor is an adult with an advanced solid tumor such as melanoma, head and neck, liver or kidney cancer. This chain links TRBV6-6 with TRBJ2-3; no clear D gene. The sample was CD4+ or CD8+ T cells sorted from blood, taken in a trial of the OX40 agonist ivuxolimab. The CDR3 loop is CASSYKTDTQYF. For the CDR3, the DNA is TGTGCCAGCAGTTACAAGACTGATACGCAGTATTTT.